Below, 9 T cell receptor beta chains from the same sample are listed, as sequenced in a study of patients and donors after allogeneic stem cell transplantation. Via MiXCR, TCRdb re-called the RT-PCR reads, giving one row per CDR3 protein. The sample gives about 960,000 distinct CDR3 sequences, roughly 17% of which show up once; 5.5% to 6.5% is in the top ten. Input material: blood, either unsorted or a sorted T cell fraction (not recorded which). The receptors stem from a human donor who was either an allogeneic HSCT recipient or a stem cell or donor lymphocyte infusion donor (not recorded which). It is not recorded whose cells these are; they may come from a transplant donor.

This clonotype appeared a few times. The chain recombines TRBV4-3 with TRBJ1-1; the match to TRBD1 covers 9 bases. The J segment lost 5 bases and the V segment lost 0 bases, leaving 10 bases of the junction unmatched. The CDR3 length is 17 residues. Germline CDR1 LGHNA, CDR2 YSLEER. CDR3 residues: CASSQETGGWSGTEAFF. For the CDR3, the DNA is TGCGCCAGCAGCCAAGAGACAGGGGGGTGGTCGGGGACTGAAGCTTTCTTT.

V usage is TRBV10-3 and J usage is TRBJ2-1, with D perhaps matching TRBD2 (6 bases). Trimming removed 6 bases at V and 6 bases at J, with 12 bases between. CDR3 length: 13 amino acids. Germline V gene data show CDR1 as ENHRY and CDR2 as SYGVKD. The CDR3 DNA follows: TGTGCCATCAGGCGGGATCCGCGCAATGAGCAGTTCTTC. It codes for CAIRRDPRNEQFF.

This chain links TRBV9 with TRBJ2-1, with 9 bases aligning to TRBD2. There are 13 residues in the CDR3. Trimming took 0 bases from V and 8 from J; bases not matched to a gene: 0. CDR1 and CDR2 from the germline V gene are SGDLS and YYNGEE. The CDR3 is CASSVGTSDEQFF. Written as DNA, the CDR3 is TGTGCCAGCAGCGTAGGGACTAGCGATGAGCAGTTCTTC.

This clonotype showed up just a few times. This sequence joins TRBV7-9 and TRBJ2-3; 8 bases are a match to TRBD1. CDR1 SEHNR and CDR2 FQNEAQ come from the germline V gene (reference sequence). The CDR3 has 16 amino acids. J lost 7 bases, V lost 2 bases, and 11 bases had no gene match. Written as DNA, the CDR3 is TGTGCCAGCAGCTTATGGCCCGGCAGGGGGCAGAATACGCAGTATTTT. Amino acid sequence: CASSLWPGRGQNTQYF. Combining the CDR3 with reference TRBV7-9 and TRBJ2-3 gives the whole variable domain DTGVSQNPRHKITKRGQNVTFRCDPISEHNRLYWYRQTLGQGPEFLTYFQNEAQLEKSRLLSDRFSAERPKGSFSTLEIQRTEQGDSAMYLCASSLWPGRGQNTQYFGPGTRLTVL.

V gene TRBV6-2 or TRBV6-3 combines with J gene TRBJ2-2; tentative D call: TRBD2 (5 bases). V dropped 10 bases and J dropped 0 bases, with 12 bases sitting between them. CDR1 is MNHEY, CDR2 SVGEGT, per germline. CDR3 length: 14 residues. The CDR3 sequence is CATARAPNTGELFF. The CDR3 region has the DNA TGTGCCACCGCGCGGGCTCCGAACACCGGGGAGCTGTTTTTT.

This clonotype turned up a few times. The chain is built from TRBV12-3 or TRBV12-4 and TRBJ2-7, with no clear D. With 6 bases removed from V and 3 bases from J, the gap between germline ends came to 6 bases. The length of the CDR3 is 11 residues. The CDR3 coding sequence is TGTGCCAGCAGATTCGACTACGAGCAGTACTTC. It yields the protein CASRFDYEQYF.

V and J are TRBV6-2 or TRBV6-3 and TRBJ2-4; TRBD1 is a possible D gene (5 bases). The CDR3 loop spans 15 amino acids. Trimming shortened V by 6 bases and J by 0 bases, and 12 bases separated the two germline ends. Looked up from germline, CDR1 is MNHEY and CDR2 is SVGEGT. The CDR3 coding sequence is TGTGCCAGCAGCAGGGCAGATCTAGCCAAAAACATTCAGTACTTC. Encoded protein: CASSRADLAKNIQYF.

The chain carries TRBV25-1 and TRBJ2-5, with 10 bases aligning to TRBD1. The germline V gene encodes CDR1 MGHDK and CDR2 SYGVNS. Germline trimming cut 5 bases from V and 4 bases from J; bases unmatched to any gene: 10. This CDR3 comprises 16 residues. The CDR3 coding sequence is TGTGCCAGCAGTCAACCGGGACAGGGGACCGGAGAGACCCAGTACTTC. Protein product: CASSQPGQGTGETQYF.

V and J are TRBV5-1 and TRBJ2-3, with no clear D. The CDR3 consists of 14 residues. The germline V gene has CDR1 SGHRS and CDR2 YFSETQ. Trimming removed 3 bases at V and 2 bases at J, with 10 bases between. The CDR3 sequence: CASSSRLPTDTQYF. The DNA of the CDR3 is TGCGCCAGCAGCTCAAGACTTCCCACAGATACGCAGTATTTT.